The 10 T cell receptor beta chains in this list originate from one sample, sequenced in a study of Ad26.COV2.S vaccination and SARS-CoV-2 variants. Indicated treatment: roughly 18 received Ad26.COV2.S at low or high dose, single or two shots; about 5 received placebo; per-sample allocation not given. Specimens were obtained on day 63 following the first vaccine or placebo injection. Data came from immunoSEQ multiplex PCR; TCRdb stores just in-frame clones and leaves some out. Of roughly 700,000 clones listed, roughly nine tenths are singletons. The source material was peripheral blood, sampled in a trial of Ad26.COV2.S vaccine versus placebo. These receptors came from a person aged 18-60 years who received the Ad26.COV2.S COVID-19 vaccine or a placebo.

The rearrangement uses TRBV5-1 and TRBJ1-2, with D possibly matching TRBD1 (5 bases). Germline lookup yields CDR1 SGHRS and CDR2 YFSETQ. V was clipped by 1 base and J by 2 bases, with 9 bases between them. The CDR3 runs 14 residues. The CDR3 here is CASSLSGQNYGYTF. Here the CDR3 DNA reads TGCGCCAGCAGCTTGTCAGGGCAAAACTATGGCTACACCTTC.

The chain links TRBV7-2 to TRBJ2-5, with TRBD2 identical over 7 bases. This CDR3 comprises 16 residues. CDR1 SGHTA and CDR2 FQGNSA come from the germline V gene. The V gene end was trimmed by 5 bases and the J gene end by 4 bases; junction bases not matched to a gene: 13. The CDR3 sequence: CASSLWGGTRGETQYF. The CDR3 bases are TGTGCCAGCAGCCTTTGGGGGGGGACGAGAGGAGAGACCCAGTACTTC.

With regard to this clone: Other nucleotide sequences in the sample specify the same CDR3. V is TRBV27 and J is TRBJ2-7; 12 bases align to TRBD2. The CDR3 has 13 residues. Germline-derived CDR1 and CDR2 are MNHEY and SMNVEV (reference sequence). With V trimmed by 6 bases and J by 3 bases, 0 bases remained unmatched. In DNA form, the CDR3 reads TGTGCCAGCAGGACTAGCGGGAGCTACGAGCAGTACTTC. Translating gives CASRTSGSYEQYF.

The chain uses TRBV6-6 and TRBJ2-2; no definite D call. Germline V CDR1 and CDR2: MNHNY, SVGAGI (reference sequence). The CDR3 runs 15 residues. V was pared by 0 bases and J by 1 base, with 6 bases between. The CDR3 DNA reads as TGTGCCAGCAGTTACTCAGAGTTGAACACCGGGGAGCTGTTTTTT. This translates into CASSYSELNTGELFF.

V and J are TRBV5-5 and TRBJ1-1; maybe TRBD1 (5 bases). Germline loops: CDR1 SGHKS, CDR2 YYEKEE (reference sequence). The CDR3 has 15 residues. V shed 3 bases and J shed 0 bases, with 12 bases lying between them. CDR3 loop: CASSSAGTVNTEAFF. CDR3 in DNA: TGTGCCAGCAGCTCGGCAGGGACGGTGAACACTGAAGCTTTCTTT.

The V gene is TRBV3-1 (or the pseudogene TRBV3-2), the J gene TRBJ2-1; 10 nucleotides align to TRBD2. Germline V gene data show CDR1 as LGHDT and CDR2 as YNNKEL (reference sequence). J lost 6 bases, V lost 0 bases, and 8 bases had no gene match. This CDR3 region has 17 residues. In nucleotides, the CDR3 is TGTGCCAGCAGCCAAGACGTGCTAGCGGGAGTCCCCAATGAGCAGTTCTTC. It specifies CASSQDVLAGVPNEQFF.

J is TRBJ2-7 and V is TRBV18; D unresolved. This CDR3 comprises 15 residues. Germline CDR1 and CDR2: KGHSH and LQKENI. V dropped 3 bases and J dropped 4 bases, with 16 bases sitting between them. CDR3 in DNA: TGTGCCAGCTCACCCCCCGGTCCTCTCAGGTACGAGCAGTACTTC. Translating gives CASSPPGPLRYEQYF.

J is TRBJ2-7 and V is TRBV5-6; 7 bases fit TRBD1. V lost 2 bases and J lost 3; bases outside the gene matches: 8. The CDR3 extends over 15 amino acids. Germline CDR1 is SGHDT and CDR2 is YYEEEE. Written as DNA, the CDR3 is TGTGCCAGCAGCTTACCCGGTACAGGGGTCTACGAGCAGTACTTC. It encodes CASSLPGTGVYEQYF.

The J gene is TRBJ1-4, the V gene TRBV7-9, with a possible D match to TRBD1 (5 bases). The ends were cut back, 0 bases at V and 7 bases at J, with 15 bases in the middle. Germline CDR1 and CDR2: SEHNR and FQNEAQ (reference sequence). CDR3 length: 16 residues. Here the CDR3 reads CASSLAQTGASEKLFF. The CDR3 DNA sequence: TGTGCCAGCAGCTTAGCGCAAACAGGCGCTAGTGAAAAACTGTTTTTT.

The V and J genes are TRBV7-9 and TRBJ1-4; TRBD1 might be the D (5 bases). The CDR3 runs 13 residues. Trimming removed 6 bases from V and 7 bases from J, with 12 bases in between. CDR1 and CDR2 (germline): SEHNR, FQNEAQ (reference sequence). For the CDR3, the DNA is TGTGCCAGCAGGGCAGGGTCAAGTGAAAAACTGTTTTTT. Translation gives CASRAGSSEKLFF. Supplemented by reference TRBV7-9 and TRBJ1-4, the full variable domain reads DTGVSQNPRHKITKRGQNVTFRCDPISEHNRLYWYRQTLGQGPEFLTYFQNEAQLEKSRLLSDRFSAERPKGSFSTLEIQRTEQGDSAMYLCASRAGSSEKLFFGSGTQLSVL.